Following are 21 T cell receptor beta chains from one sample sequenced in a study of T cells in Graves' hyperthyroidism and ophthalmopathy. Using RNA transcripts as the source, TCR beta CDR3 regions were amplified. First-round RT-PCR with HTBI primers amplified the TCR CDR3 region. Via MiXCR, TCRdb re-called the multiplex PCR reads, giving one row per CDR3 protein. Here the sample spans over 300,000 distinct CDR3 sequences, approximately 15% being singletons. The sequenced sample consisted of blood. Every receptor here comes from a woman aged 60 to 75 with Graves' hyperthyroidism.

This clonotype has at least ten counts. The rearrangement uses TRBV3-1 and TRBJ2-7; D is possibly TRBD1 (6 bases). Germline CDR1 is LGHDT and CDR2 is YNNKEL (reference sequence). Trimming took off 1 base at V and 1 base at J, with 14 bases between the two ends. CDR3 length: 16 residues. The CDR3 DNA reads as TGTGCCAGCAGCCAAGTGGGCAGGGGTTATTCCTACGAGCAGTACTTC. It translates to CASSQVGRGYSYEQYF.

This clonotype was counted once. V usage is TRBV2 and J usage is TRBJ2-1, with 14 bases aligning to TRBD2. The CDR3 length is 18 residues. CDR1 and CDR2 (germline): SNHLY, FYNNEI. V trimming: 6 bases; J trimming: 3 bases; junction bases outside the gene matches: 10. The CDR3 sequence: CASRTGLAGASIYNEQFF. DNA for the CDR3: TGTGCCAGCAGGACGGGACTAGCGGGAGCCTCGATCTACAATGAGCAGTTCTTC.

V gene TRBV24-1 combines with J gene TRBJ2-3; 13 bases are a match to TRBD2. The CDR3 runs to 17 residues. Germline trimming cut 4 bases from V and 0 bases from J; bases unmatched to any gene: 3. Per the germline V gene, CDR1 is KGHDR and CDR2 is SFDVKD. The CDR3 coding sequence is TGTGCCACCAGTGAGAGGACTAGCGGGGGAAGCACAGATACGCAGTATTTT. Its protein is CATSERTSGGSTDTQYF.

This clonotype was picked up many times. The V gene is TRBV9, the J gene TRBJ2-2, with D unclear. The CDR3 is 15 residues long. The V and J ends lost 0 bases and 3 bases respectively, with 9 bases between them. Germline-derived CDR1 and CDR2 are SGDLS and YYNGEE. This CDR3 reads CASSVVPADTGELFF. CDR3 bases: TGTGCCAGCAGCGTAGTCCCAGCAGACACCGGGGAGCTGTTTTTT.

This clonotype was seen repeatedly, ten times or more. The CDR3 DNA sequence: TGCAGTGCTAGATCCGGGACAGGGGGCAGAGATACGCAGTATTTT. Amino acid sequence: CSARSGTGGRDTQYF. The V and J genes are TRBV20-1 and TRBJ2-3, with TRBD1 identical over 12 bases. Germline loops: CDR1 DFQATT, CDR2 SNEGSKA (reference sequence). This CDR3 has 15 residues. V trimming: 2 bases; J trimming: 5 bases; junction bases outside the gene matches: 5.

This clonotype occurred many times. This sequence joins TRBV6-1 and TRBJ2-7; D possibly uses TRBD1 or TRBD2 (5 bases each). The CDR3 runs 14 residues. Trimming cost V 9 bases and J 3 bases, with 18 bases left between them. Germline V CDR1 and CDR2: MNHNS, SASEGT. Written as DNA, the CDR3 is TGTGCCAGTCTTCGGGACCTTAGGTTCTACGAGCAGTACTTC. Its translation: CASLRDLRFYEQYF.

This clonotype was seen only a few times. One end of the junction is discordant with germline, which a read error may explain. V usage is TRBV7-2 and J usage is TRBJ2-3; TRBD2 matches 9 bases. CDR3 length equals 18 residues. Germline CDR1 is SGHTA and CDR2 is FQGNSA. CDR3 in DNA: TGTGCCAGCAGCCTAGCCGGGGGCGGGAGGGCCCGGACAGATACGCAGTATTTT. Translation gives CASSLAGGGRARTDTQYF. Looking up the rest from reference TRBV7-2 and TRBJ2-3 gives the full variable domain: GAGVSQSPSNKVTEKGKDVELRCDPISGHTALYWYRQSLGQGLEFLIYFQGNSAPDKSGLPSDRFSAERTGGSVSTLTIQRTQQEDSAVYLCASSLAGGGRARTDTQYFGPGTRLTVL.

A single count supports this clonotype. This chain joins TRBV5-1 and TRBJ2-5, with D perhaps matching TRBD2 (7 bases). The germline CDR1 and CDR2 sequences are SGHRS and YFSETQ. V was pared by 4 bases and J by 1 base, with 14 bases between. The CDR3 sequence is 15 residues long. The CDR3 sequence: CASSPTGGGQETQYF. The CDR3 nucleotides read TGCGCCAGCAGCCCCACGGGGGGCGGCCAAGAGACCCAGTACTTC. Full variable domain (missing parts from reference TRBV5-1 and TRBJ2-5): KAGVTQTPRYLIKTRGQQVTLSCSPISGHRSVSWYQQTPGQGLQFLFEYFSETQRNKGNFPGRFSGRQFSNSRSEMNVSTLELGDSALYLCASSPTGGGQETQYFGPGTRLLVL.

The V call is TRBV19, the J call TRBJ2-2; no firm D call. Germline V gives CDR1 LNHDA, CDR2 SQIVND (reference sequence). CDR3 length: 11 amino acids. The V and J ends lost 7 bases and 6 bases respectively, with 6 bases between them. CDR3 sequence (DNA): TGTGCCAGTACTAGAGCCGGGGAGCTGTTTTTT. Translated, it gives CASTRAGELFF.

This clonotype was detected many times. This rearrangement joins TRBV6-6 to TRBJ1-4, with TRBD1 as a possible D gene (6 bases). The CDR3 spans 16 residues. Trimming stripped 0 bases from V and 8 bases from J, with 16 bases between. Germline-derived CDR1 and CDR2 are MNHNY and SVGAGI (reference sequence). The CDR3 region has the DNA TGTGCCAGCAGTTACTCGTCTTCAGGGGTGGAAGAAAAACTGTTTTTT. The encoded protein is CASSYSSSGVEEKLFF.

Ten or more counts support this clonotype. V is TRBV2 and J is TRBJ2-1; unclear D gene. The CDR3 has 14 residues. V was shortened by 9 bases and J by 0 bases, with 12 bases between the two germline ends. Germline V gene sequence: CDR1 SNHLY, CDR2 FYNNEI. CDR3 DNA sequence: TGTGCCAGTTCCCAGGCGGTCTCCTACAATGAGCAGTTCTTC. It encodes CASSQAVSYNEQFF. Filled out from reference TRBV2 and TRBJ2-1, the complete variable domain reads EPEVTQTPSHQVTQMGQEVILRCVPISNHLYFYWYRQILGQKVEFLVSFYNNEISEKSEIFDDQFSVERPDGSNFTLKIRSTKLEDSAMYFCASSQAVSYNEQFFGPGTRLTVL.

This clonotype was detected many times. This rearrangement joins TRBV18 to TRBJ2-4, with TRBD2 matching 11 bases. The CDR3 is 16 residues long. V lost 0 bases and J lost 7; bases outside the gene matches: 5. In germline, CDR1 is KGHSH, CDR2 LQKENI. CDR3: CASSPPGLAVRNIQYF. CDR3 nucleotide sequence: TGTGCCAGCTCACCACCGGGACTAGCGGTGAGGAACATTCAGTACTTC.

This clonotype was observed at least ten times. The rearrangement uses TRBV5-1 and TRBJ1-4, with D perhaps TRBD1 (5 bases). Germline-derived CDR1 and CDR2 are SGHRS and YFSETQ. The CDR3 is 16 amino acids. Trimming left V 4 bases short and J 2 bases short, with 15 bases between. The CDR3 coding sequence is TGCGCCAGCAGCCCTGGGACGTTTGGCACTAATGAAAAACTGTTTTTT. This sequence encodes CASSPGTFGTNEKLFF.

This clonotype was picked up many times. The genes are TRBV7-6 and TRBJ2-1; D is possibly TRBD1 (5 bases). The ends were cut back, 7 bases at V and 6 bases at J, with 19 bases in the middle. The CDR3 is 15 residues long. From germline, CDR1 is SGHVS and CDR2 FNYEAQ. Here the CDR3 reads CASTDLGLGVNEQFF. The CDR3 DNA sequence: TGTGCCAGCACCGACCTGGGTCTAGGGGTCAATGAGCAGTTCTTC.

This clonotype was counted between two and nine times. V usage is TRBV20-1 and J usage is TRBJ2-3, with D tentatively TRBD1 (5 bases). This CDR3 is 15 amino acids long. Per germline, CDR1 DFQATT and CDR2 SNEGSKA (reference sequence). Trimming shortened V by 3 bases and J by 0 bases, and 13 bases separated the two germline ends. The chain's CDR3 is CSASRKGQSTDTQYF. CDR3 sequence (DNA): TGCAGTGCTAGCCGTAAAGGACAAAGCACAGATACGCAGTATTTT.

On this clonotype: Germline is not matched at one junction end, which may reflect a read error. The rearrangement uses TRBV20-1 and TRBJ2-5, with D perhaps matching TRBD2 (6 bases). Germline CDR1 DFQATT, CDR2 SNEGSKA (reference sequence). The CDR3 covers 14 residues. CDR3 nucleotide sequence: TGCAGTGCTCGGCCCGGGACTCATCAAGAGTCCCAGTACTTC. Its protein product is CSARPGTHQESQYF.

This clonotype was seen repeatedly, ten times or more. The chain uses TRBV6-2 or TRBV6-3 and TRBJ2-1; 14 bases fit TRBD2. With V trimmed by 0 bases and J by 7 bases, 5 bases remained unmatched. The V gene's germline CDR1 is MNHEY and CDR2 SVGEGT. This CDR3 spans 17 amino acids. The CDR3 loop reads CASSYSGTSGRRNEQFF. CDR3 nucleotides: TGTGCCAGCAGTTACTCGGGGACTAGCGGGAGAAGGAATGAGCAGTTCTTC.

Ten or more counts support this clonotype. The rearrangement uses TRBV6-2 or TRBV6-3 and TRBJ2-1; 8 bases match TRBD2. V lost 4 bases to trimming and J lost 8 bases; unmatched junction nucleotides: 7. This CDR3 has 14 amino acids. Germline values: CDR1 MNHEY, CDR2 SVGEGT. The CDR3 loop is CASSFGLAFDEQFF. The CDR3 nucleotides are TGTGCCAGCAGTTTCGGACTAGCTTTTGATGAGCAGTTCTTC.

This clonotype was detected only once. V usage is TRBV9 and J usage is TRBJ1-4, with unresolved D. Trimming removed 3 bases at V and 3 bases at J, with 9 bases between. Germline-derived CDR1 and CDR2 are SGDLS and YYNGEE. The CDR3 totals 14 residues. The CDR3, as DNA: TGTGCCAGCAGCGACGGACGTTCTAATGAAAAACTGTTTTTT. This gives the protein CASSDGRSNEKLFF.

The V gene is TRBV7-9, the J gene TRBJ1-2, with TRBD1 as a possible D gene (5 bases). V was shortened by 4 bases and J by 2 bases, with 11 bases between the two germline ends. There are 14 residues in the CDR3. Germline CDR1 is SEHNR and CDR2 is FQNEAQ (reference sequence). CDR3 in DNA: TGTGCCAGCAGCTCGGGGGGGGGGAACTATGGCTACACCTTC. Translated, it gives CASSSGGGNYGYTF.

CDR3 DNA sequence: TGCAGTGCTAGTCCGGGAGCACAAGAGACCCAGTACTTC. It translates to CSASPGAQETQYF. V usage is TRBV20-1 and J usage is TRBJ2-5; the D gene is possibly TRBD2 (6 bases). V was pared by 3 bases and J by 2 bases, with 10 bases between. Germline V lookup: CDR1 DFQATT, CDR2 SNEGSKA (reference sequence). CDR3 length: 13 residues.